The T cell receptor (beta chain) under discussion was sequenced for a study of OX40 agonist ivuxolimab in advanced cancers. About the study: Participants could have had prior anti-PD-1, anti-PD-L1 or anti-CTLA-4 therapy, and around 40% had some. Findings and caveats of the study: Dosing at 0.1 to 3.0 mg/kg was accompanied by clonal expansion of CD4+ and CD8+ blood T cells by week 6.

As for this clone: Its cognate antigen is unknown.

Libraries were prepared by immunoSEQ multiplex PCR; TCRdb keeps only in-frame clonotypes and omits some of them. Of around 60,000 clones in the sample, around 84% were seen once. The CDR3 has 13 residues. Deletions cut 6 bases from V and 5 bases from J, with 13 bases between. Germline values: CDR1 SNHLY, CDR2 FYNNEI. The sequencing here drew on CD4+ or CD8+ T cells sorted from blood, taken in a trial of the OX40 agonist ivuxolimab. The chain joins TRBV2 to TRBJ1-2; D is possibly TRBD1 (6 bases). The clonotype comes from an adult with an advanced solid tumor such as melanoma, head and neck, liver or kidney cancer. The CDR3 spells CASRNQGWYGYTF. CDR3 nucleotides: TGTGCCAGCAGGAATCAGGGGTGGTATGGCTACACCTTC. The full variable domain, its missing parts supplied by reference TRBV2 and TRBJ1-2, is EPEVTQTPSHQVTQMGQEVILRCVPISNHLYFYWYRQILGQKVEFLVSFYNNEISEKSEIFDDQFSVERPDGSNFTLKIRSTKLEDSAMYFCASRNQGWYGYTFGSGTRLTVV.